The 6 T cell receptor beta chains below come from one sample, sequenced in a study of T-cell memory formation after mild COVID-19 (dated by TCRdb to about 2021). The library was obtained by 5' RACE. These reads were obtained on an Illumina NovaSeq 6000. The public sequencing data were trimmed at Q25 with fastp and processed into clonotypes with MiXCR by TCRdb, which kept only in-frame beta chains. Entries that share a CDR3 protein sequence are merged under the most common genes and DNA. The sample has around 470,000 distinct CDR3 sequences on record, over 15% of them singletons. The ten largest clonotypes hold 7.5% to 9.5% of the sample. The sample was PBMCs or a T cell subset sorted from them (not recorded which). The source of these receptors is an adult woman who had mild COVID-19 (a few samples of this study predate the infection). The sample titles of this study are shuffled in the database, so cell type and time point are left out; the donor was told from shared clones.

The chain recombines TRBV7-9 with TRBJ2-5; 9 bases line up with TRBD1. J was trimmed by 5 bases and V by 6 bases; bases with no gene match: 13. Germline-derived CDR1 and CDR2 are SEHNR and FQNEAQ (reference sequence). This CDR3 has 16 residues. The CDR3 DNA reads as TGTGCCAGCAGTAGAACCGGGACAGGGATCCGGGAGACCCAGTACTTC. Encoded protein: CASSRTGTGIRETQYF.

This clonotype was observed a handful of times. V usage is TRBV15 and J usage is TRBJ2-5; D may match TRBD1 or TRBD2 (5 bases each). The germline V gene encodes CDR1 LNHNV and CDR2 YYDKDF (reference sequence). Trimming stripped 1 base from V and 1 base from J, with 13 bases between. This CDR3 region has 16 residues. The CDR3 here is CATSRGGFGAQETQYF. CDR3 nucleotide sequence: TGTGCCACCAGCAGAGGGGGGTTCGGGGCCCAAGAGACCCAGTACTTC.

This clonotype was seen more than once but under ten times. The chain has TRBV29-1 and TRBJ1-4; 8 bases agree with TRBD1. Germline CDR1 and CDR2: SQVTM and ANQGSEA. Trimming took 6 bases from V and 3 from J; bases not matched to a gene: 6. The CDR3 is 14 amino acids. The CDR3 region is CSVGDRIANEKLFF. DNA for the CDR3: TGCAGCGTGGGGGACAGGATTGCTAATGAAAAACTGTTTTTT. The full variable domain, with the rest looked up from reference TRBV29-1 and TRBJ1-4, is SAVISQKPSRDICQRGTSLTIQCQVDSQVTMMFWYRQQPGQSLTLIATANQGSEATYESGFVIDKFPISRPNLTFSTLTVSNMSPEDSSIYLCSVGDRIANEKLFFGSGTQLSVL.

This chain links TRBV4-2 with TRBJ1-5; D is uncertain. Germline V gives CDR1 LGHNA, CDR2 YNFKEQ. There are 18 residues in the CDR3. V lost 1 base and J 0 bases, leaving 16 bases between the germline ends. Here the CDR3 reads CASSQVRLSGSSNQPQHF. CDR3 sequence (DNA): TGTGCCAGCAGCCAAGTTAGGCTTTCGGGGTCTAGCAATCAGCCCCAGCATTTT.

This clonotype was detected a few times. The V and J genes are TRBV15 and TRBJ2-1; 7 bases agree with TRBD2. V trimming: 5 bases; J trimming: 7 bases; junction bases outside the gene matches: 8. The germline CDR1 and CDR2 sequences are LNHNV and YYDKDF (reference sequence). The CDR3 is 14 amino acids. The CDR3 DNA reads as TGTGCCACCAGCCCGAGGAGCGGGAAAAATGAGCAGTTCTTC. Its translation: CATSPRSGKNEQFF.

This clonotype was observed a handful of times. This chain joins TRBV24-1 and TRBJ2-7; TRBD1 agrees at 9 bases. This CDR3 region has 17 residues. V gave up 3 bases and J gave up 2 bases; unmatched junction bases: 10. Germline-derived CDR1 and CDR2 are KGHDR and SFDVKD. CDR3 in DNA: TGTGCCACCAGTGATGGAGCCGGGACAGGGTCGACCTACGAGCAGTACTTC. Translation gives CATSDGAGTGSTYEQYF.